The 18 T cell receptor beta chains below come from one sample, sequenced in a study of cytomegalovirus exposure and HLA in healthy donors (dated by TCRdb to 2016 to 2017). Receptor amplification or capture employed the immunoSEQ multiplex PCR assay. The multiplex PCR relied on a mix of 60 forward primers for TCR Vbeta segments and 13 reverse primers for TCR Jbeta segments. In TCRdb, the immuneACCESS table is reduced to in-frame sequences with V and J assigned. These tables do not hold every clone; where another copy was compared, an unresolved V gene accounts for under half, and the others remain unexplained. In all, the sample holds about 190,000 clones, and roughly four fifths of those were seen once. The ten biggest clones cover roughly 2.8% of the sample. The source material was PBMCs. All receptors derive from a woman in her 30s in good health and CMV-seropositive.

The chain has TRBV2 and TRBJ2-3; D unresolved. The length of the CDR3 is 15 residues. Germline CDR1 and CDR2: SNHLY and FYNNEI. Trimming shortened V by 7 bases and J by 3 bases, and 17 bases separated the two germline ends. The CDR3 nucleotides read TGTGCCAGCAAACGAGACTTTGATTGGACAGATACGCAGTATTTT. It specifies CASKRDFDWTDTQYF.

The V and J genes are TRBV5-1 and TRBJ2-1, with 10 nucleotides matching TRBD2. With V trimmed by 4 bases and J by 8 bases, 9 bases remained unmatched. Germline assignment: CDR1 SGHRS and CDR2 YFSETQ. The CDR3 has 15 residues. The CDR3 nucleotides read TGCGCCAGCAGCCCAGCGGGAGGGCCAGAAGATGAGCAGTTCTTC. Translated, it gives CASSPAGGPEDEQFF.

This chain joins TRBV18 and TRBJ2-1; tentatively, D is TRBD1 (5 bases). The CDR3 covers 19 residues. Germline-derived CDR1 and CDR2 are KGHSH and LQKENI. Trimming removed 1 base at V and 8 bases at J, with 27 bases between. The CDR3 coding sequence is TGTGCCAGCTCACCACGGGAAGGGGCTACCCCTTTCGGGCTCGATGAGCAGTTCTTC. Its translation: CASSPREGATPFGLDEQFF.

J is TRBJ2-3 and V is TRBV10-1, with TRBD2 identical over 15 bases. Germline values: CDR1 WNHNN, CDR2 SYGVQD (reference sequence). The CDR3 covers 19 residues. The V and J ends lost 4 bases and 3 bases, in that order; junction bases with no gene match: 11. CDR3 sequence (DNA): TGCGCCAGCAGTGGAGGACTAGCGGGAGGGCCTAAGAGGACAGATACGCAGTATTTT. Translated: CASSGGLAGGPKRTDTQYF.

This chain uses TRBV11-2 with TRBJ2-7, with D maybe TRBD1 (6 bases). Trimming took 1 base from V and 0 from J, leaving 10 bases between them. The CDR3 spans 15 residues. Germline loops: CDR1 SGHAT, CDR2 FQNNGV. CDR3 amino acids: CASSLAMDSSYEQYF. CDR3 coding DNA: TGTGCCAGCAGCTTAGCCATGGACAGCTCCTACGAGCAGTACTTC.

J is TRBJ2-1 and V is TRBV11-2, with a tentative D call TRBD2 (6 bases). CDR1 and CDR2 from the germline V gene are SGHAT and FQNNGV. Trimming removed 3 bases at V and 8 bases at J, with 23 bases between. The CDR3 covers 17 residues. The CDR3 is CASSFGGRLVGLYEQFF. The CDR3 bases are TGTGCCAGCAGCTTTGGGGGGAGACTAGTGGGTTTGTATGAGCAGTTCTTC.

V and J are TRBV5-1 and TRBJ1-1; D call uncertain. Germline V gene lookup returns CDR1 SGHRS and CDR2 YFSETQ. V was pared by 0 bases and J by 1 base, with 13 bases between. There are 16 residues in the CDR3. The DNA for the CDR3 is TGCGCCAGCAGCTTGGGCAGGATCATCGGGAACACTGAAGCTTTCTTT. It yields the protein CASSLGRIIGNTEAFF.

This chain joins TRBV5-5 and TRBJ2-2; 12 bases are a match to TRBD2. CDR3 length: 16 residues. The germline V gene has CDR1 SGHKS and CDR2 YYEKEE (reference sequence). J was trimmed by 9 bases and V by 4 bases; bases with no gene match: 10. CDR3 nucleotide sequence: TGTGCCAGCAGCCTTGGACTAGCGGGACCAGAGAGGGAGCTGTTTTTT. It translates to CASSLGLAGPERELFF. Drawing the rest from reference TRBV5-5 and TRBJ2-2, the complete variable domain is DAGVTQSPTHLIKTRGQQVTLRCSPISGHKSVSWYQQVLGQGPQFIFQYYEKEERGRGNFPDRFSARQFPNYSSELNVNALLLGDSALYLCASSLGLAGPERELFFGEGSRLTVL.

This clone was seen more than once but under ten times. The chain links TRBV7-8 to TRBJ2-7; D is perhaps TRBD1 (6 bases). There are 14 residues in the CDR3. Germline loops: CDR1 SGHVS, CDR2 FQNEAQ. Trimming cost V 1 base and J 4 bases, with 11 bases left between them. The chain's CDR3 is CASSLGGGSYEQYF. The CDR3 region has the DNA TGTGCCAGCAGCTTAGGAGGGGGTAGTTACGAGCAGTACTTC. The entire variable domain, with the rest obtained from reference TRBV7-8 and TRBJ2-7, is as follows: GAGVSQSPRYKVAKRGQDVALRCDPISGHVSLFWYQQALGQGPEFLTYFQNEAQLDKSGLPSDRFFAERPEGSVSTLKIQRTQQEDSAVYLCASSLGGGSYEQYFGPGTRLTVT.

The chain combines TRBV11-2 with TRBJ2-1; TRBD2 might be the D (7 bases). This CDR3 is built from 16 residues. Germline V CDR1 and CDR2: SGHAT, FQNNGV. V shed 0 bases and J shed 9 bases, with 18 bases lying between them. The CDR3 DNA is TGTGCCAGCAGCTTAGATATCCTAGCGGAGGGGGGTGAGCAGTTCTTC. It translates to CASSLDILAEGGEQFF.

In DNA, the CDR3 is TGTGCCAGCAGTGAAACCCTAACGGAAGTCTGGGAGGCTTTCTTT. As protein: CASSETLTEVWEAFF. The V call is TRBV6-1, the J call TRBJ1-1; D remains ambiguous. Germline values: CDR1 MNHNS, CDR2 SASEGT. V dropped 2 bases and J dropped 11 bases, with 21 bases sitting between them. This CDR3 spans 15 amino acids.

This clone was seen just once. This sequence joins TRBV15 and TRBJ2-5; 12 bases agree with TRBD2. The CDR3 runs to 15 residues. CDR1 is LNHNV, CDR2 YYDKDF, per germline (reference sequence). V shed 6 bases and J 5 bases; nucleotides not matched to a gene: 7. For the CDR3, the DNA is TGTGCCACCAGACCTCCTCTAGCGGGAGGGGAGACCCAGTACTTC. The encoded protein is CATRPPLAGGETQYF.

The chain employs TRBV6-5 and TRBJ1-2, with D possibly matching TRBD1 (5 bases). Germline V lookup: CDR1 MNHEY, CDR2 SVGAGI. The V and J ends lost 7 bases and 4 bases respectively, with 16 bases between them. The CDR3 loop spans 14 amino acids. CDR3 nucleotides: TGTGCCAGCACCGGGAGATCGACAGCCTATGGCTACACCTTC. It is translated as CASTGRSTAYGYTF.

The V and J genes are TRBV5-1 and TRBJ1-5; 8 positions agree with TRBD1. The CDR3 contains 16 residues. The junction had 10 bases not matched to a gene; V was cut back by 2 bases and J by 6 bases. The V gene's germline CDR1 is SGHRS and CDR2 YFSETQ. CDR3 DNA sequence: TGCGCCAGCAGCTTCGGGGCAGGGGGCGCCGGTCAGCCCCAGCATTTT. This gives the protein CASSFGAGGAGQPQHF.

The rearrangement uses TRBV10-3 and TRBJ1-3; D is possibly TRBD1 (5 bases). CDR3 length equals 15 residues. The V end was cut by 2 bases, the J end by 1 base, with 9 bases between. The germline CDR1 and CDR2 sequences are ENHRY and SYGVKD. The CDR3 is CAISEDGGSGNTIYF. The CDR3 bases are TGTGCCATCAGTGAGGACGGGGGGTCTGGAAACACCATATATTTT.

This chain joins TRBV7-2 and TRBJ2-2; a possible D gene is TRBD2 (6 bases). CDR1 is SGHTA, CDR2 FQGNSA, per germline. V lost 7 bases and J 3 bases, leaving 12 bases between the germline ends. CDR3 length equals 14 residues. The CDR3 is CASTQRDYTGELFF. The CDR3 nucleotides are TGTGCCAGCACCCAGAGGGACTACACCGGGGAGCTGTTTTTT.

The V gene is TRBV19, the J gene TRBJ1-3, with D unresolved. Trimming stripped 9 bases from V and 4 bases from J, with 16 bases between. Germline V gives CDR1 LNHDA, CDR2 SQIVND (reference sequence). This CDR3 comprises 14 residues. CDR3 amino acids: CASRPLSGGNTIYF. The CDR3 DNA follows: TGTGCCAGCCGCCCGCTTTCGGGAGGAAACACCATATATTTT.

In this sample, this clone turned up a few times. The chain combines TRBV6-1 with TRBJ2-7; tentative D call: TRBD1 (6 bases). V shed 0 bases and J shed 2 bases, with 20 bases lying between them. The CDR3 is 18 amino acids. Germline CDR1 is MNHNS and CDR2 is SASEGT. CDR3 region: CASSEAINHRVFPYEQYF. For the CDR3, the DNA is TGTGCCAGCAGTGAAGCGATTAACCACAGGGTTTTTCCCTACGAGCAGTACTTC.